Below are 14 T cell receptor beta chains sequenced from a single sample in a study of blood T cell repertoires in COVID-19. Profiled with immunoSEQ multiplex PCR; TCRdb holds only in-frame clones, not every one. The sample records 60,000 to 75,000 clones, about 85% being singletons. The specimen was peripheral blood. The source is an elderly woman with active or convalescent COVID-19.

CDR3 sequence reads: CASSLLMNTEAFF. For the CDR3, the DNA is TGTGCCAGCAGCCTTCTTATGAACACTGAAGCTTTCTTT. The chain employs TRBV3-1 (or the pseudogene TRBV3-2) and TRBJ1-1; unclear D gene. V was shortened by 4 bases and J by 0 bases, with 6 bases between the two germline ends. Germline V gene lookup returns CDR1 LGHDT and CDR2 YNNKEL (reference sequence). This CDR3 spans 13 amino acids.

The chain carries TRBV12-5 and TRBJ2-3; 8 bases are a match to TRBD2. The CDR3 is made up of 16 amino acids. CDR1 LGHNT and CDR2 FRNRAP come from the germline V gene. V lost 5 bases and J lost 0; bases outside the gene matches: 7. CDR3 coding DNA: TGTGCTAGTGGTCGACGCGGGGGGATCAGCACAGATACGCAGTATTTT. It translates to CASGRRGGISTDTQYF.

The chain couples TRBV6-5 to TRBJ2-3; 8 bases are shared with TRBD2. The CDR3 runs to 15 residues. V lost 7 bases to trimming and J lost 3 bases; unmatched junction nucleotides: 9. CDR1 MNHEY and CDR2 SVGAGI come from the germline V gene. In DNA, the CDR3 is TGTGCCAGCAATTTACTAGCGGCCTATACAGATACGCAGTATTTT. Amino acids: CASNLLAAYTDTQYF.

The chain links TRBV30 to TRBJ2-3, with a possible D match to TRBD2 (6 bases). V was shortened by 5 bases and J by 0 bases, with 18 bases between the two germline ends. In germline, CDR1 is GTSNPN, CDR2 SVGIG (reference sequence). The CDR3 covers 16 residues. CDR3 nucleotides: TGTGCCTGGGTCCCCCCCTTTAGCGGTAGCACAGATACGCAGTATTTT. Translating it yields CAWVPPFSGSTDTQYF.

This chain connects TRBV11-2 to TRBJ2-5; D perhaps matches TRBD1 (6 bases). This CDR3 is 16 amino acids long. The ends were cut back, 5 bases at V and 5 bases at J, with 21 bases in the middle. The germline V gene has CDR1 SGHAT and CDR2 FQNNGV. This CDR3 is CASSQHGDRNGETQYF. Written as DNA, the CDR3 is TGTGCCAGCAGCCAACACGGAGACAGGAACGGTGAGACCCAGTACTTC.

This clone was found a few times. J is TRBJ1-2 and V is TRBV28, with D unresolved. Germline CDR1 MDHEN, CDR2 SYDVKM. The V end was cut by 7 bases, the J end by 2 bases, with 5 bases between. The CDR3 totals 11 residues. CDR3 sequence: CASNGNYGYTF. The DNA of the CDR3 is TGTGCCAGCAACGGGAACTATGGCTACACCTTC.

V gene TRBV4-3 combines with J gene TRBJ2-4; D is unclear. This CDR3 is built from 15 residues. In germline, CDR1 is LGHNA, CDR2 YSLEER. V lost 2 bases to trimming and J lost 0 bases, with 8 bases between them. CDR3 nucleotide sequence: TGCGCCAGCAGCCAATCCAGCGTAGCCAAAAACATTCAGTACTTC. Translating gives CASSQSSVAKNIQYF.

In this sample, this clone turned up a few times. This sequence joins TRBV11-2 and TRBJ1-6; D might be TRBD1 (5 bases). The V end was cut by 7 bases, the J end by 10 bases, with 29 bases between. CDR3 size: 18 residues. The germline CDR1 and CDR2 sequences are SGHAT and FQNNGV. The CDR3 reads CASTPAYGWERGDSPLHF. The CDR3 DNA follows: TGTGCCAGCACCCCAGCTTATGGCTGGGAACGGGGGGACTCACCCCTCCACTTT.

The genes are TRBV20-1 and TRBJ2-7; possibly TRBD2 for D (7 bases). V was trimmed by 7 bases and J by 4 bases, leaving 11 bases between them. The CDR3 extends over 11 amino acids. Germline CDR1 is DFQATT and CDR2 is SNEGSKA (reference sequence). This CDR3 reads CSVKGGYEQYF. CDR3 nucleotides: TGCAGTGTAAAGGGGGGGTACGAGCAGTACTTC.

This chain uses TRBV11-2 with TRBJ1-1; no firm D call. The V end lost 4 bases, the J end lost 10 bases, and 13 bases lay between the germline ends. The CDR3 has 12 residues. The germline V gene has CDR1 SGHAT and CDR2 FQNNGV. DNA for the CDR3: TGTGCCAGCAGCTCAGAATACGGGGTAGCTTTCTTT. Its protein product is CASSSEYGVAFF.

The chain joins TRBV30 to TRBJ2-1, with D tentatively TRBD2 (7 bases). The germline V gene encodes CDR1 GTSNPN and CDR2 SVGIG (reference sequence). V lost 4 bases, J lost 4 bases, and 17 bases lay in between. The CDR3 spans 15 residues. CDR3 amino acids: CAWKVRGGTYNEQFF. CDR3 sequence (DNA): TGTGCCTGGAAGGTCCGCGGGGGCACGTACAATGAGCAGTTCTTC. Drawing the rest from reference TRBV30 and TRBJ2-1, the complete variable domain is SQTIHQWPATLVQPVGSPLSLECTVEGTSNPNLYWYRQAAGRGLQLLFYSVGIGQISSEVPQNLSASRPQDRQFILSSKKLLLSDSGFYLCAWKVRGGTYNEQFFGPGTRLTVL.

CDR3 loop: CASSVPHEKLFF. CDR3 sequence (DNA): TGTGCCAGCAGTGTCCCTCATGAAAAACTGTTTTTT. This chain links TRBV28 with TRBJ1-4; the D is unclear. Per germline, CDR1 MDHEN and CDR2 SYDVKM. The CDR3 totals 12 residues. V was clipped by 5 bases and J by 6 bases, with 7 bases between them.

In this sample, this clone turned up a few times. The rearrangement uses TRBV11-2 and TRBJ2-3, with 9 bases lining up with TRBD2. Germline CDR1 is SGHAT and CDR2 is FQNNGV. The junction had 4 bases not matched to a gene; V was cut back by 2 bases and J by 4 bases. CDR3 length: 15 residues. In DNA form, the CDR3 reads TGTGCCAGCAGCTTAAATAGCGGGGGTGCAGATACGCAGTATTTT. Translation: CASSLNSGGADTQYF.

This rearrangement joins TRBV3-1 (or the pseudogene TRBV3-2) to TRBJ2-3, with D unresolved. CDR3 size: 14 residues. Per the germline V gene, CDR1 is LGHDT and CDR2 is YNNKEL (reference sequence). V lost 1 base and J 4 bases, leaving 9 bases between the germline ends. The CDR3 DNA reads TGTGCCAGCAGCCAAGCATTAGTCTCAGATACGCAGTATTTT. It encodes CASSQALVSDTQYF.